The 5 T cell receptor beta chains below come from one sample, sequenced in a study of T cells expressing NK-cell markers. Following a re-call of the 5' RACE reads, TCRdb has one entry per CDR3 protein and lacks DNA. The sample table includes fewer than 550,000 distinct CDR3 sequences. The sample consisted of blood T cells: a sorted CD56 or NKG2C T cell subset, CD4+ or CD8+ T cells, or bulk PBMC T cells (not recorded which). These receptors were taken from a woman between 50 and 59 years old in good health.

The CDR3 sequence: CASSPPGGNYGYTF. The chain joins TRBV18 to TRBJ1-2. This CDR3 contains 14 residues. Germline V gene lookup returns CDR1 KGHSH and CDR2 LQKENI.

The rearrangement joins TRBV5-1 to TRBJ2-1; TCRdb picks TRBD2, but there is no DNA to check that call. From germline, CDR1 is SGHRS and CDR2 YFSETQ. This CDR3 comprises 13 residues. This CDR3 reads CASSPVVANEQFF.

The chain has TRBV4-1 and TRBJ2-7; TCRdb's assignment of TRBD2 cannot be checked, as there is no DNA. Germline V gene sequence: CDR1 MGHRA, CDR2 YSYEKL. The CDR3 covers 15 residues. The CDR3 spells CASSQGLAIAYEQYF.

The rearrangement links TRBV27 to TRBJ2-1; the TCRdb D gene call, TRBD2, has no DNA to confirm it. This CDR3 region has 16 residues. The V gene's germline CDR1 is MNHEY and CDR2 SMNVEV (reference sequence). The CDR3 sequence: CASSSARGSRGNEQFF.

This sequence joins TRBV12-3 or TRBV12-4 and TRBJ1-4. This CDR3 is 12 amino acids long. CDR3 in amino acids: CASSADVEKLFF.